Shown below are 18 T cell receptor beta chains from a single sample sequenced in a study of sequential checkpoint blockade in melanoma. Assay: immunoSEQ multiplex PCR; the TCRdb copy retains only in-frame clones and omits some. The table lists about 38,000 clones, about 88% of them singletons. Documented treatment: randomized to nivolumab then ipilimumab (arm A) or the reverse (arm B). This specimen consisted of CD8+ T cells sorted from blood (inferred from file names), obtained from a patient given nivolumab and ipilimumab in sequence. These receptors came from a human donor with melanoma.

The chain combines TRBV7-4 with TRBJ1-4, with 7 bases that match TRBD1. J was trimmed by 8 bases and V by 2 bases; bases with no gene match: 14. The CDR3 loop spans 17 amino acids. Looked up from germline, CDR1 is SGHVT and CDR2 is SQSDAQ. CDR3 coding DNA: TGTGCCAGCAGCTTATTCTTTCCGACTCAGGGGGACGAAAAACTGTTTTTT. This gives the protein CASSLFFPTQGDEKLFF.

In the case of this clone: The same CDR3 can be traced to other DNA sequences in this sample. This sequence joins TRBV4-1 and TRBJ2-1; perhaps TRBD2 as D (6 bases). CDR1 and CDR2 (germline): MGHRA, YSYEKL. The CDR3 runs to 14 residues. V was trimmed by 1 base and J by 4 bases, leaving 8 bases between them. CDR3 region: CASSQVAEYNEQFF. The DNA for the CDR3 is TGCGCCAGCAGCCAAGTAGCGGAGTACAATGAGCAGTTCTTC.

This clone was observed a few times. In DNA, the CDR3 is TGTGCCAGCAGTCCCGACTGGGGGAGGCACCAGCCCCAGCATTTT. The encoded protein is CASSPDWGRHQPQHF. The genes are TRBV6-1 and TRBJ1-5, with a tentative D call TRBD1 (5 bases). V lost 5 bases to trimming and J lost 7 bases, with 18 bases between them. This CDR3 comprises 15 residues. Germline V lookup: CDR1 MNHNS, CDR2 SASEGT.

The chain recombines TRBV27 with TRBJ2-3; maybe TRBD1 (5 bases). The V end lost 1 base, the J end lost 0 bases, and 8 bases lay between the germline ends. This CDR3 has 15 residues. The germline V gene has CDR1 MNHEY and CDR2 SMNVEV (reference sequence). In nucleotides, the CDR3 is TGTGCCAGCAGTTTATACAGGTCTAGCACAGATACGCAGTATTTT. Protein: CASSLYRSSTDTQYF.

The chain couples TRBV27 to TRBJ2-7, with TRBD1 identical over 9 bases. The germline CDR1 and CDR2 sequences are MNHEY and SMNVEV (reference sequence). The CDR3 length is 14 residues. The trim removed 3 bases at V and 3 bases at J, leaving 3 bases unmatched. CDR3 DNA: TGTGCCAGCAGTTTCGTGGGACAGGGCTACGAGCAGTACTTC. Protein: CASSFVGQGYEQYF.

The V call is TRBV13, the J call TRBJ1-1, with D unresolved. Germline-derived CDR1 and CDR2 are PRHDT and FYEKMQ (reference sequence). The CDR3 sequence is 16 residues long. The V end was cut by 2 bases, the J end by 0 bases, with 13 bases between. CDR3 nucleotides: TGTGCCAGCAGCTTATCGGAGGGTCCGATGAACACTGAAGCTTTCTTT. Translated, it gives CASSLSEGPMNTEAFF. Looking up the rest from reference TRBV13 and TRBJ1-1 gives the full variable domain: AAGVIQSPRHLIKEKRETATLKCYPIPRHDTVYWYQQGPGQDPQFLISFYEKMQSDKGSIPDRFSAQQFSDYHSELNMSSLELGDSALYFCASSLSEGPMNTEAFFGQGTRLTVV.

The genes are TRBV27 and TRBJ2-1; 8 bases match TRBD1. V lost 2 bases and J lost 9; bases outside the gene matches: 9. In germline, CDR1 is MNHEY, CDR2 SMNVEV (reference sequence). CDR3 length: 15 residues. DNA of the CDR3: TGTGCCAGCAGTTTAGCCCGGACAGGGTTGGGTGAGCAGTTCTTC. Translating gives CASSLARTGLGEQFF.

This clone was found a few times. The chain has TRBV30 and TRBJ2-2; no clear D. Germline loops: CDR1 GTSNPN, CDR2 SVGIG (reference sequence). This CDR3 comprises 14 residues. The V end was cut by 0 bases, the J end by 8 bases, with 13 bases between. CDR3 in amino acids: CAWSVLNARGELFF. The CDR3 DNA follows: TGTGCCTGGAGTGTTTTGAACGCCAGGGGGGAGCTGTTTTTT.

V and J are TRBV9 and TRBJ2-1; no clear D. The germline CDR1 and CDR2 sequences are SGDLS and YYNGEE. The CDR3 is 12 amino acids. V was shortened by 4 bases and J by 7 bases, with 9 bases between the two germline ends. Here the CDR3 DNA reads TGTGCCAGCAGCACGTCTCGGAATGAGCAGTTCTTC. Encoded protein: CASSTSRNEQFF.

The rearrangement joins TRBV11-2 to TRBJ2-7; maybe TRBD2 (6 bases). In germline, CDR1 is SGHAT, CDR2 FQNNGV. Trimming stripped 3 bases from V and 3 bases from J, with 12 bases between. The CDR3 sequence is 14 residues long. CDR3 DNA sequence: TGTGCCAGCAGCTTCTTAGCGGAGAACTACGAGCAGTACTTC. Translating it yields CASSFLAENYEQYF.

The CDR3 DNA reads as TGCGCCAGCAGTGAGTCAGTTCGTGGGGAGGGCTATGGCTACACCTTC. Translation: CASSESVRGEGYGYTF. This sequence joins TRBV10-2 and TRBJ1-2, with D hard to call. The CDR3 extends over 16 amino acids. The germline gives CDR1 WSHSY, CDR2 SAAADI. V was clipped by 0 bases and J by 4 bases, with 15 bases between them.

CDR3 nucleotide sequence: TGTGCCAGCAGTTTACAGGGGAACACTGAAGCTTTCTTT. Protein sequence: CASSLQGNTEAFF. This chain joins TRBV25-1 and TRBJ1-1, with a tentative D call TRBD1 (6 bases). The germline CDR1 and CDR2 sequences are MGHDK and SYGVNS. V lost 5 bases and J lost 1, with 8 bases in between. The CDR3 contains 13 residues.

This chain uses TRBV29-1 with TRBJ1-1; perhaps TRBD1 as D (5 bases). CDR1 and CDR2 from the germline V gene are SQVTM and ANQGSEA. With 7 bases removed from V and 1 base from J, the gap between germline ends came to 16 bases. The CDR3 consists of 14 residues. Written as DNA, the CDR3 is TGCAGCGCAAAGGGTGGGGCCACGAACACTGAAGCTTTCTTT. Translating it yields CSAKGGATNTEAFF.

The V and J genes are TRBV25-1 and TRBJ2-5; 9 bases match TRBD2. The trim removed 2 bases at V and 5 bases at J, leaving 6 bases unmatched. This CDR3 is built from 15 residues. CDR1 is MGHDK, CDR2 SYGVNS, per germline. CDR3 residues: CASSEGAGGGETQYF. The CDR3 region has the DNA TGTGCCAGCAGTGAAGGAGCGGGAGGTGGGGAGACCCAGTACTTC.

The rearrangement joins TRBV6-5 to TRBJ2-7; 11 bases map to TRBD2. The length of the CDR3 is 15 residues. Germline loops: CDR1 MNHEY, CDR2 SVGAGI. V gave up 5 bases and J gave up 3 bases; unmatched junction bases: 6. CDR3 bases: TGTGCCAGCAGTCCAACCGGGACTAGCGGCTACGAGCAGTACTTC. Its protein product is CASSPTGTSGYEQYF.

In this sample, this clone turned up a few times. The chain combines TRBV19 with TRBJ1-1, with unresolved D. Trimming took off 6 bases at V and 4 bases at J, with 9 bases between the two ends. The CDR3 is 12 amino acids. Germline assignment: CDR1 LNHDA and CDR2 SQIVND (reference sequence). The CDR3 bases are TGTGCCAGTAGGTGGGAGGGCACTGAAGCTTTCTTT. It translates to CASRWEGTEAFF.

The chain links TRBV7-3 to TRBJ2-2; possibly TRBD1 for D (6 bases). The germline V gene encodes CDR1 SGHTA and CDR2 FQGTGA. The length of the CDR3 is 14 residues. Trimming removed 3 bases from V and 5 bases from J, with 10 bases in between. CDR3 region: CASSFGQFTGELFF. The CDR3 DNA reads as TGTGCCAGCAGCTTTGGACAGTTTACCGGGGAGCTGTTTTTT.

This chain joins TRBV5-4 and TRBJ2-5, with D perhaps given as TRBD1 or TRBD2 (5 bases each). The J call could be wrong; TRBJ2-7 is a better fit for the DNA end. In germline, CDR1 is SGHNT, CDR2 YYREEE (reference sequence). This CDR3 spans 13 amino acids. The chain's CDR3 is CASSTMGAYEQYF. DNA of the CDR3: TGTGCCAGCTCCACAATGGGGGCCTACGAGCAGTACTTC.